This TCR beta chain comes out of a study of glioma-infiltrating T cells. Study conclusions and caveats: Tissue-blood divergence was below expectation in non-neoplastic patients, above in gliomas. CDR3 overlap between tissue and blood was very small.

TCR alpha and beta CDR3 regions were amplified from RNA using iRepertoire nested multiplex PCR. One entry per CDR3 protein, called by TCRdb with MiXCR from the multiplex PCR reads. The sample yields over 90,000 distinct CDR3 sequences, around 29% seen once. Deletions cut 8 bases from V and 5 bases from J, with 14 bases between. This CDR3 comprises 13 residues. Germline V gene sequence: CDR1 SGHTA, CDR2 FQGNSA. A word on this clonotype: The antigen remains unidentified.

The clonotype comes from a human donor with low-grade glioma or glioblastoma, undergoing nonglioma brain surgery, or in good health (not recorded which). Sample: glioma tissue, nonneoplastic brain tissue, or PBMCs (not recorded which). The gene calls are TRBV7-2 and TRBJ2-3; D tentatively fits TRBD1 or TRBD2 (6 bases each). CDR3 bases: TGTGCCAGCGAAGGGGGGCCAGGAGATACGCAGTATTTT. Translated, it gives CASEGGPGDTQYF.